The TCR beta chain under discussion was sequenced for a study of response to subunit inactivated influenza vaccine. General study points: Researchers suggested that each seasonal influenza vaccination recruits few new T cells.

MiXCR was run by TCRdb on the RT-PCR reads, yielding one entry per CDR3 protein. The sample holds roughly 500,000 distinct CDR3 sequences, 15% to 20% seen once. There are many counts of this clonotype. The antigen is unknown. Given the absence of the conserved phenylalanine or tryptophan at the CDR3 end, a read error is likely. Because the CDR3's place on the DNA is in doubt, the DNA is left out and the CDR3 is given as listed by TCRdb. The CDR3 sequence runs 14 residues, both termini included. V is TRBV21-1 and J is TRBJ1-4; no DNA check was done on the table's D call, TRBD1. TRBV21-1 is a listed pseudogene. This clonotype was sampled from a man aged 45 to 75 who received an inactivated influenza vaccine. The sample in question was CD4+ T cells sorted from PBMCs, obtained roughly 24 months after vaccination. This CDR3 is CASSKALRQRRTGL.